This T cell receptor beta chain was recovered during a study of OX40 agonist ivuxolimab in advanced cancers. Trimming shortened V by 3 bases and J by 2 bases, and 18 bases separated the two germline ends. CDR1 is SGHNT, CDR2 YYREEE, per germline (reference sequence). The CDR3 is 17 amino acids. Assay: immunoSEQ multiplex PCR; the TCRdb copy retains only in-frame clones and omits some. The sample yields around 26,000 clones, roughly 87% seen once. The V and J genes are TRBV5-4 and TRBJ2-1; no firm D call. Here the sequenced sample was CD4+ or CD8+ T cells sorted from blood, taken in a trial of the OX40 agonist ivuxolimab. This receptor was taken from an adult with an advanced solid tumor such as melanoma, head and neck, liver or kidney cancer. The CDR3 DNA is TGTGCCAGCAGCTCCGTGGGTTCCGAGGCGCCCTACAATGAGCAGTTCTTC. Translation gives CASSSVGSEAPYNEQFF.